This T cell receptor (beta chain) stems from a study of blood T cell repertoires in COVID-19. Germline trimming cut 5 bases from V and 3 bases from J; bases unmatched to any gene: 14. CDR1 is MNHEY, CDR2 SMNVEV, per germline (reference sequence). This CDR3 region has 17 residues. The table came from immunoSEQ multiplex PCR; TCRdb's copy has only in-frame clones and leaves some out. This sample yields roughly 230,000 clones, of which over 80% are seen a single time; more than 5.5% belongs to the top ten. The gene calls are TRBV27 and TRBJ2-3, with TRBD1 matching over 7 bases. This clonotype originated in a human donor in a cohort sampled during active COVID-19. Sequenced: peripheral blood. The CDR3 sequence is CASSQGVRADETDTQYF. CDR3 DNA: TGTGCCAGCAGTCAGGGGGTCCGGGCCGACGAAACAGATACGCAGTATTTT.